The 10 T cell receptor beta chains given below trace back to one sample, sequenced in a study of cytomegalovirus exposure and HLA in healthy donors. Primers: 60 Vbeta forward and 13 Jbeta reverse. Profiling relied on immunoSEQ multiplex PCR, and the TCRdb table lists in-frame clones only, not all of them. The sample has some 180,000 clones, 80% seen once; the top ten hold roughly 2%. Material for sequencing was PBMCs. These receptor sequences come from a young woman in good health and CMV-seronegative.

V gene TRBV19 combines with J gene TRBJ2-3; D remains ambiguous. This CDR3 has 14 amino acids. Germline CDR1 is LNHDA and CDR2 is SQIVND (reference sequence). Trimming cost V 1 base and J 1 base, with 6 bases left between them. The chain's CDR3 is CASSIVQGTDTQYF. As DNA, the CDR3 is TGTGCCAGTAGTATAGTACAAGGCACAGATACGCAGTATTTT.

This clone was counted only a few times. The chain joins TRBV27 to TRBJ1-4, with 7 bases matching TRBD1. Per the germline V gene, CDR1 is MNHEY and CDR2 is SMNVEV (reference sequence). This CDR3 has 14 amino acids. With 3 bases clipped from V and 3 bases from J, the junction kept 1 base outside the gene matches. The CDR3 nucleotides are TGTGCCAGCAGTTTCACAGGGGCTAATGAAAAACTGTTTTTT. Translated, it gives CASSFTGANEKLFF.

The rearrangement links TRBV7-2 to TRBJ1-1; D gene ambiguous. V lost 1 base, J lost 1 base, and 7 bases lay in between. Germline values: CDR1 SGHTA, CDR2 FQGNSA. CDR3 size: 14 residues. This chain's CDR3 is CASSLDRWNTEAFF. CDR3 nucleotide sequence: TGTGCCAGCAGCTTAGATCGGTGGAACACTGAAGCTTTCTTT.

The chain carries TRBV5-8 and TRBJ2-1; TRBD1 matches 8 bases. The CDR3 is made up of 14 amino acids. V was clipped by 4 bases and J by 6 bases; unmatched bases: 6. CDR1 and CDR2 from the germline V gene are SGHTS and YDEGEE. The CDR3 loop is CASSTGTGTNEQFF. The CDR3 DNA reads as TGTGCCAGCAGCACGGGGACAGGTACCAATGAGCAGTTCTTC.

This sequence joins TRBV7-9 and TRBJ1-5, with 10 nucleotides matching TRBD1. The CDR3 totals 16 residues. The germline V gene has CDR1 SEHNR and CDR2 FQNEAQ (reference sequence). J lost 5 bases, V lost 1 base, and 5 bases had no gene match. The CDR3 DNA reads TGTGCCAGCAGCTTAGGACAGGGGGCGCGGGATCAGCCCCAGCATTTT. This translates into CASSLGQGARDQPQHF.

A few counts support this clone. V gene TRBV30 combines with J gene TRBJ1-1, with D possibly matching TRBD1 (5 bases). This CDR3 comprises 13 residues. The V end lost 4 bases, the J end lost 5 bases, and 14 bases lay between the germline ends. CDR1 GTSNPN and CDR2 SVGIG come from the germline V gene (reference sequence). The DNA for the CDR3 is TGTGCCTGGACTGCCGGAGGGGAGACTGAAGCTTTCTTT. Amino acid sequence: CAWTAGGETEAFF.

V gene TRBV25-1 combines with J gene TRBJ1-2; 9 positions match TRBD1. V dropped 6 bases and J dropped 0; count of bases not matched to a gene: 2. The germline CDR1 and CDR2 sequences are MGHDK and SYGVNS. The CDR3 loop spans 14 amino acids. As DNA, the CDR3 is TGTGCCAGCAGGGGGACAGGGACTAACTATGGCTACACCTTC. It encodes CASRGTGTNYGYTF.

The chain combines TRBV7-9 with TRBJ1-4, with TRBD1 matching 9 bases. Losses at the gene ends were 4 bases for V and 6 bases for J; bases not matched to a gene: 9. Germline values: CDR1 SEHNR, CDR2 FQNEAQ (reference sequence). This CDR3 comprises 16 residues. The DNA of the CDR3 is TGTGCCAGCAGCTCTAAAACAGGGGGCGCTTATGAAAAACTGTTTTTT. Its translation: CASSSKTGGAYEKLFF.

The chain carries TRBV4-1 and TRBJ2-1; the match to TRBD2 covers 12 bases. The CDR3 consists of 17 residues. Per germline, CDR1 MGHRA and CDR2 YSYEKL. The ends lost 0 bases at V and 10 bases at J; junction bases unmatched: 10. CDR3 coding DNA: TGCGCCAGCAGCCAAGATTGGCCTAGCGGGGGGGTAGGGGAGCAGTTCTTC. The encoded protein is CASSQDWPSGGVGEQFF.

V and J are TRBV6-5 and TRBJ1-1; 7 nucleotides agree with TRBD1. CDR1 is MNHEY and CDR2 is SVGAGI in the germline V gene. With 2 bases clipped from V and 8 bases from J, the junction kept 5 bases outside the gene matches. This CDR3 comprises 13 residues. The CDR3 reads CASSYIQTGEAFF. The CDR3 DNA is TGTGCCAGCAGTTACATCCAGACAGGGGAAGCTTTCTTT.